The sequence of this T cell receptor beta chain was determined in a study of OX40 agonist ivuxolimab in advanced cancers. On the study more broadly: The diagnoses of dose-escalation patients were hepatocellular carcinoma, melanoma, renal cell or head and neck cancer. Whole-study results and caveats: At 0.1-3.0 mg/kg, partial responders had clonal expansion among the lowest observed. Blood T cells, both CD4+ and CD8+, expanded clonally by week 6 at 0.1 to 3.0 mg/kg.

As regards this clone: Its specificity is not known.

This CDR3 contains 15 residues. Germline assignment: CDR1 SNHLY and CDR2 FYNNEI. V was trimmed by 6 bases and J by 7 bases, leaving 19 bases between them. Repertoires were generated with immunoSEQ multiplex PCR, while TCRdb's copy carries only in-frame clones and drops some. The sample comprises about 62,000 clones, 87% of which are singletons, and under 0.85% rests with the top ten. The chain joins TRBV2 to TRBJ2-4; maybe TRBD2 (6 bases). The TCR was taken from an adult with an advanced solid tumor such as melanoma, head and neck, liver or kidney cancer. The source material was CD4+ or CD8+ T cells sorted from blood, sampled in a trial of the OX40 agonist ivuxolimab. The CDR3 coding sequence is TGTGCCAGCAGACCACAGGAGGGGTCCGGGAACATTCAGTACTTC. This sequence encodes CASRPQEGSGNIQYF.